This note documents a single TCR beta chain sequence. Its target is unknown. These data belong to a study of STAT5B mutations in CD4+ large granular lymphocyte leukemia. The V gene's germline CDR1 is SGHNT and CDR2 YYREEE (reference sequence). With 4 bases removed from V and 6 bases from J, the gap between germline ends came to 20 bases. CDR3 size: 15 residues. Using immunoSEQ multiplex PCR, the repertoire was profiled, and TCRdb retains in-frame clones only, with some absent. The data show about 21,000 clones, around 75% seen once. Findings and limits, study-wide: Roughly a quarter of private leukemic clonotypes occurred rarely in other patients' non-leukemic repertoires. Patient CD4-sorted repertoires looked more clonal than healthy CD4+ repertoires, even without putative leukemic clones. Without HLA matching, higher CD4+ than CD8+ T-LGLL clonality could reflect small sample size.

The source of this sequence is a human donor in good health. The chain is built from TRBV5-4 and TRBJ2-7; D is possibly TRBD2 (7 bases). Material for sequencing was CD4+ T cells from blood buffy coats. The CDR3 DNA sequence: TGTGCCAGCAGCCGGGGCGGGTACAGGGAGGGCGAGCAGTACTTC. Translating gives CASSRGGYREGEQYF.